This entry features one T cell receptor (beta chain) sequence. Its antigen is undetermined. Germline V gives CDR1 LGHNA, CDR2 YNFKEQ. CDR3 length equals 17 residues. The V and J ends lost 0 bases and 8 bases respectively, with 20 bases between them. These data originate in a study of cytomegalovirus exposure and HLA in healthy donors. The PCR made use of 60 Vbeta and 13 Jbeta primers. Authors' methods: Later reanalysis found tens of millions of unique TCR beta chains, about 11 million of them shared. Data came from immunoSEQ multiplex PCR; TCRdb stores just in-frame clones and leaves some out. D and trimming come from the DNA, and the V and J calls and clone size come from that table. The sample gives more than 50,000 clones, approximately 63% of which show up once; approximately 20% is in the top ten. Findings of the study overall: Among the most significant clusters, several appeared linked to common viral pathogens in a later analysis.

The sequence came from a woman in her fifties or sixties in good health and CMV-seropositive. Sequencing was performed on PBMCs. The rearrangement links TRBV4-2 to TRBJ1-5; possible D gene TRBD1, 6 bases. The DNA for the CDR3 is TGTGCCAGCAGCCAAGACGCCACAGGGAGCCTAATGGAGCCCCAGCATTTT. Amino acids: CASSQDATGSLMEPQHF.